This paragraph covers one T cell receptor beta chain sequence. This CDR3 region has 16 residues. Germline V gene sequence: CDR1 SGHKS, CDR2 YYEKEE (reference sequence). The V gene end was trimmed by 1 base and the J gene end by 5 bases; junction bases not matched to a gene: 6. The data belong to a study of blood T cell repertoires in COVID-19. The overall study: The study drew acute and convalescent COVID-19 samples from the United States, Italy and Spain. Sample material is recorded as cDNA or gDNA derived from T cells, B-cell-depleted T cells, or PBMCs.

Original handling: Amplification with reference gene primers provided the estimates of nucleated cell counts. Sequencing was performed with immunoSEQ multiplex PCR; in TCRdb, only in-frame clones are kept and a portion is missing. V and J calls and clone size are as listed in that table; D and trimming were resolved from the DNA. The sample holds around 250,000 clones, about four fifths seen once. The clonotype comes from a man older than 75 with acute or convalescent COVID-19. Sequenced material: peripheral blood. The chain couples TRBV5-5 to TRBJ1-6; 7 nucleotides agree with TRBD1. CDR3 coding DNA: TGTGCCAGCAGCTTGTACAGGGGAATAGATAATTCACCCCTCCACTTT. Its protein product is CASSLYRGIDNSPLHF.